This TCR beta chain stems from a study of blood T cell dynamics during melanoma immunotherapy. Sequencing was performed with immunoSEQ multiplex PCR; in TCRdb, only in-frame clones are kept and a portion is missing. The table records some 9,100 clones, over 75% of them present only once. Between the trimmed V and J ends, which lost 5 bases and 8 bases, there was a span of 16 bases. CDR1 is GTSNPN, CDR2 SVGIG, per germline (reference sequence). The CDR3 consists of 14 residues. Time point noted: week 3, after first cycle of checkpoint inhibitor. The sequence was obtained from a human donor with melanoma. This sequence joins TRBV30 and TRBJ1-6; TRBD1 is a possible D gene (6 bases). This specimen consisted of blood, obtained from a patient treated with checkpoint blockade. The CDR3, as DNA: TGTGCCTGGGCCCTTCGGGGGGCTGATTCACCCCTCCACTTT. This codes for CAWALRGADSPLHF.